Listed here are 24 T cell receptor beta chains from one sample, sequenced in a study of blood T cells in healthy people across ages. The use of a sample-barcoded 5' primer and a J-beta primer mix characterized a second PCR of roughly 6 to 11 cycles. MiXCR, applied by TCRdb to the 5' RACE reads, yields one record per CDR3 protein. The sample lists 540,000 or so distinct CDR3 sequences; 47% were seen once. The sequenced sample consisted of blood. These receptors all stem from a man older than 75 in good health.

The J gene is TRBJ2-1, the V gene TRBV2; D is unresolved. The V end was cut by 7 bases, the J end by 0 bases, with 10 bases between. Germline values: CDR1 SNHLY, CDR2 FYNNEI. The CDR3 covers 14 residues. For the CDR3, the DNA is TGTGCCAGCACATCGGGCCTCTCCTACAATGAGCAGTTCTTC. Its protein is CASTSGLSYNEQFF.

Comments on this clonotype: Being one base from a much bigger clone, this may be a read error. The chain combines TRBV6-5 with TRBJ2-5, with 8 nucleotides matching TRBD1. The DNA end is a closer match to TRBJ2-7, so the J assignment may be wrong. This CDR3 has 14 amino acids. Per germline, CDR1 MNHEY and CDR2 SVGAGI. Here the CDR3 reads CASSPDRVPYEQYF. CDR3 bases: TGTGCCAGCAGTCCGGACAGGGTGCCTTACGAGCAGTACTTC.

The sample holds many counts of this clonotype. V is TRBV7-9 and J is TRBJ2-1, with 10 bases identical to TRBD1. Trimming at V came to 0 bases and at J to 6 bases, leaving 5 bases not matched to a gene. CDR3 length: 16 amino acids. Germline CDR1 reads SEHNR; CDR2 reads FQNEAQ (reference sequence). The CDR3 reads CASSLAGQGGLNEQFF. For the CDR3, the DNA is TGTGCCAGCAGCTTAGCCGGACAGGGGGGACTCAATGAGCAGTTCTTC.

Only a few counts were recorded for this clonotype. The rearrangement links TRBV6-5 to TRBJ2-2; 10 bases map to TRBD2. V shed 0 bases and J 4 bases; nucleotides not matched to a gene: 11. The CDR3 sequence is 19 residues long. Germline loops: CDR1 MNHEY, CDR2 SVGAGI. Written as DNA, the CDR3 is TGTGCCAGCAGTTACTCGTTTTTAGCGGGAGGTTCTCCCACCGGGGAGCTGTTTTTT. It is translated as CASSYSFLAGGSPTGELFF.

The count of this clonotype is one. The chain uses TRBV5-6 and TRBJ2-1, with D possibly being TRBD1 or TRBD2 (5 bases each). CDR1 and CDR2 (germline): SGHDT, YYEEEE. The CDR3 runs 16 residues. The V gene lost 7 bases and the J gene lost 1 base, with 18 bases spanning the gap. As DNA, the CDR3 is TGTGCCAGCTCCCTTTTGGGACCCAAATCCTACAATGAGCAGTTCTTC. Protein product: CASSLLGPKSYNEQFF.

The gene calls are TRBV5-1 and TRBJ1-1; 12 nucleotides match TRBD1. Germline V gene sequence: CDR1 SGHRS, CDR2 YFSETQ. The CDR3 sequence is 16 residues long. Trimming at V came to 4 bases and at J to 5 bases, leaving 9 bases not matched to a gene. The CDR3 spells CASSPRDRGPGTEAFF. In nucleotides, the CDR3 is TGCGCCAGCAGCCCCCGGGACAGGGGGCCGGGTACTGAAGCTTTCTTT.

About this clonotype: A read error may be the cause here, since a much bigger clone is one base away. The chain recombines TRBV15 with TRBJ2-7; weak D call: TRBD2 (5 bases). The CDR3 runs to 10 residues. The germline CDR1 and CDR2 sequences are LNHNV and YYDKDF (reference sequence). Trimming shortened V by 9 bases and J by 10 bases, and 13 bases separated the two germline ends. The CDR3 is CATERETQYV. CDR3 sequence (DNA): TGTGCCACAGAGAGGGAGACCCAGTACGTC.

Turning to this clonotype: With a much larger clone just one base away, this may be a read error. V is TRBV29-1 and J is TRBJ2-3; D perhaps matches TRBD1 (5 bases). Trimming removed 7 bases from V and 4 bases from J, with 12 bases in between. The CDR3 is made up of 12 amino acids. Germline CDR1 SQVTM, CDR2 ANQGSEA. CDR3 DNA: TGCAGCGCCCCTTGGGGCGCAGATACGCAGTATTTT. Residues: CSAPWGADTQYF.

This clonotype was found a few times. This sequence joins TRBV7-9 and TRBJ2-3; D uncertain. This CDR3 contains 11 residues. Trimming removed 3 bases from V and 5 bases from J, with 3 bases in between. Germline CDR1 and CDR2: SEHNR and FQNEAQ (reference sequence). CDR3 region: CASSFIDTQYF. The CDR3 bases are TGTGCCAGCAGCTTTATAGATACGCAGTATTTT.

This clonotype was counted only a few times. The chain couples TRBV20-1 to TRBJ1-5, with a weak D call TRBD1 (5 bases). The germline CDR1 and CDR2 sequences are DFQATT and SNEGSKA (reference sequence). This CDR3 spans 16 amino acids. The V end was cut by 3 bases, the J end by 4 bases, with 19 bases between. The DNA for the CDR3 is TGCAGTGCTAGTACAGCCCAGGGACGGGATAATCAGCCCCAGCATTTT. Translation: CSASTAQGRDNQPQHF.

The chain employs TRBV7-2 and TRBJ2-7, with D possibly being TRBD1 or TRBD2 (5 bases each). The CDR3 runs 13 residues. The germline V gene has CDR1 SGHTA and CDR2 FQGNSA. V was pared by 1 base and J by 10 bases, with 14 bases between. CDR3 sequence (DNA): TGTGCCAGCAGCTTAGGGAGGCAGGGAAGACAGTACTTC. Its protein is CASSLGRQGRQYF.

The rearrangement uses TRBV19 and TRBJ1-5, with D hard to call. CDR3 length: 15 residues. Germline loops: CDR1 LNHDA, CDR2 SQIVND (reference sequence). The V end lost 6 bases, the J end lost 0 bases, and 12 bases lay between the germline ends. CDR3 region: CASRAGRNSNQPQHF. CDR3 bases: TGTGCCAGTAGGGCGGGGAGAAATAGCAATCAGCCCCAGCATTTT.

The chain uses TRBV5-1 and TRBJ2-7; D is unclear. This CDR3 is built from 13 residues. Trimming left V 1 base short and J 4 bases short, with 9 bases between. The V gene's germline CDR1 is SGHRS and CDR2 YFSETQ. The CDR3 DNA is TGCGCCAGCAGCTTGTTAGACCGATACGAGCAGTACTTC. It translates to CASSLLDRYEQYF.

The gene calls are TRBV5-1 and TRBJ2-1; the match to TRBD1 covers 11 bases. V lost 3 bases to trimming and J lost 4 bases; unmatched junction nucleotides: 3. This CDR3 has 15 amino acids. Germline-derived CDR1 and CDR2 are SGHRS and YFSETQ. Here the CDR3 reads CASSYGQGAYNEQFF. Written as DNA, the CDR3 is TGCGCCAGCAGCTACGGACAGGGGGCGTACAATGAGCAGTTCTTC.

As concerns this clonotype: The junction departs from the called germline gene at one end, perhaps through a read error. The chain links TRBV7-9 to TRBJ1-1; 7 bases fit TRBD1. This CDR3 is 14 amino acids long. The germline V gene has CDR1 SEHNR and CDR2 FQNEAQ (reference sequence). This chain's CDR3 is CAGSLNRGYTEAFF. The CDR3 DNA follows: TGTGCCGGCAGCTTAAACAGGGGATACACTGAAGCTTTCTTT.

The V and J genes are TRBV19 and TRBJ2-1; maybe TRBD1 (6 bases). V lost 4 bases and J lost 12, with 19 bases in between. Germline V CDR1 and CDR2: LNHDA, SQIVND (reference sequence). This CDR3 is built from 14 residues. CDR3 region: CASSRGGDTMTQFF. CDR3 nucleotides: TGTGCCAGTAGTAGAGGGGGAGATACAATGACGCAGTTCTTC.

The DNA for the CDR3 is TGCAGCGTTGTTCTAGTAAGAACCTACGAGCAGTACTTC. Amino acid sequence: CSVVLVRTYEQYF. V and J are TRBV29-1 and TRBJ2-7; D is undetermined. Per germline, CDR1 SQVTM and CDR2 ANQGSEA. V was shortened by 4 bases and J by 2 bases, with 12 bases between the two germline ends. The CDR3 is 13 amino acids.

This clonotype was observed a single time. The gene calls are TRBV6-5 and TRBJ2-7; the match to TRBD2 covers 7 bases. Gene TRBJ2-5 matches the end of the DNA better, so the J call may be wrong. CDR3 length equals 16 residues. Germline V lookup: CDR1 MNHEY, CDR2 SVGAGI. CDR3 protein: CASSYVGGPGQETQYF. As DNA, the CDR3 is TGTGCCAGCAGTTACGTGGGAGGGCCGGGACAAGAGACCCAGTACTTC.

This CDR3 is CASSDRHLNQPQHF. The CDR3 coding sequence is TGTGCCAGCAGTGACAGACACCTCAATCAGCCCCAGCATTTT. The gene calls are TRBV6-6 and TRBJ1-5; possible D gene TRBD1, 5 bases. Germline-derived CDR1 and CDR2 are MNHNY and SVGAGI (reference sequence). CDR3 length: 14 residues. The V and J ends lost 5 bases and 3 bases respectively, with 11 bases between them.

This clonotype was found once. An end of the junction differs from the germline gene, which may be a read error. CDR3 protein: CANSLGRKYEQYF. CDR3 DNA sequence: TGTGCCAACAGCTTGGGACGGAAATACGAGCAGTACTTC. The rearrangement links TRBV7-2 to TRBJ2-7, with D possibly being TRBD1 or TRBD2 (5 bases each). Germline CDR1 SGHTA, CDR2 FQGNSA. This CDR3 has 13 amino acids.

The chain combines TRBV9 with TRBJ2-4; D may be TRBD2 (6 bases). From germline, CDR1 is SGDLS and CDR2 YYNGEE. V was cut by 2 bases and J by 5 bases, with 17 bases left in between. This CDR3 region has 16 residues. The CDR3 bases are TGTGCCAGCAGCGTCCTTCCGACTAGATTGGAAAACATTCAGTACTTC. This sequence encodes CASSVLPTRLENIQYF.

The V and J genes are TRBV20-1 and TRBJ1-2; no clear D gene. Germline V gives CDR1 DFQATT, CDR2 SNEGSKA (reference sequence). V was shortened by 6 bases and J by 3 bases, with 14 bases between the two germline ends. This CDR3 has 13 residues. The CDR3 region has the DNA TGCAGTGCGTTAGCAACTGGGGACTATGGCTACACCTTC. It yields the protein CSALATGDYGYTF.

The chain is built from TRBV15 and TRBJ1-5; no clear D. CDR1 and CDR2 from the germline V gene are LNHNV and YYDKDF (reference sequence). This CDR3 comprises 14 residues. The V and J ends lost 5 bases and 5 bases respectively, with 13 bases between them. The CDR3 loop reads CATSRQLGDQPQHF. CDR3 coding DNA: TGTGCCACCAGCCGTCAATTAGGAGATCAGCCCCAGCATTTT. The entire variable domain, with the rest obtained from reference TRBV15 and TRBJ1-5, is as follows: DAMVIQNPRYQVTQFGKPVTLSCSQTLNHNVMYWYQQKSSQAPKLLFHYYDKDFNNEADTPDNFQSRRPNTSFCFLDIRSPGLGDTAMYLCATSRQLGDQPQHFGDGTRLSIL.

This clonotype was seen only a few times. Mismatch with germline at one junction end may stem from a read error. The gene calls are TRBV20-1 and TRBJ1-2; D is possibly TRBD1 (5 bases). CDR1 DFQATT and CDR2 SNEGSKA come from the germline V gene (reference sequence). CDR3 length: 13 residues. CDR3 region: CSAGETSGGGYTF. In nucleotides, the CDR3 is TGCAGTGCTGGAGAGACCAGTGGGGGGGGCTACACCTTC.